This T cell receptor beta chain stems from a study of T cell clonality in common variable immunodeficiency. Study-wide results and limits: Fewer TCRbeta clones were shared among CVID subjects than controls.

The assay was immunoSEQ multiplex PCR, and TCRdb's table has in-frame clones only and misses some. Sampling found 35,000 to 55,000 clones, none seen once. This clone showed up many times. The antigen is unknown. The CDR3 extends 3 residues past the end of the read, so its final part is completed from the germline J gene. Germline V gene sequence: CDR1 SGHNT, CDR2 YYREEE (reference sequence). The CDR3 sequence is 15 residues long. With 0 bases clipped from V and 3 bases from J, the junction kept 4 bases outside the gene matches. The chain couples TRBV5-4 to TRBJ2-3; 7 bases agree with TRBD2. Material for sequencing was peripheral blood mononuclear cells. The receptor's source is a person between 18 and 75 years old in good health. The CDR3 DNA, read in part, is TGTGCCAGCAGCTTGGAGCGGGGACGGACAGATACG. This encodes CASSLERGRTDT. In full, the CDR3 reads CASSLERGRTDTQYF.